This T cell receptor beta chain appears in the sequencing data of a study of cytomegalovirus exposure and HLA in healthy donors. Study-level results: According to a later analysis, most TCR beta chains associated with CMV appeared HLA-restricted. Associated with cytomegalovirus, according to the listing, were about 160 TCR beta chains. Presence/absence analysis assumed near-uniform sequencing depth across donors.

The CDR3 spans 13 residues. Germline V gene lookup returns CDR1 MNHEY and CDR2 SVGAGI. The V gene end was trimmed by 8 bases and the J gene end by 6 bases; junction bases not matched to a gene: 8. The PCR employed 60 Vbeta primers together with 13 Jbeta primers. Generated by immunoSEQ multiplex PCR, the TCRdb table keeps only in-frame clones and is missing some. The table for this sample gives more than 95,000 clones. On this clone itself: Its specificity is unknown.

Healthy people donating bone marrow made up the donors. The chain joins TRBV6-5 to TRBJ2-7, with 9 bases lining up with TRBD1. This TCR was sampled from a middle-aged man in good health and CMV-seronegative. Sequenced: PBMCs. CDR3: CASLDRGSIEQYF. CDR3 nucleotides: TGTGCCAGCTTAGACAGGGGGTCTATCGAGCAGTACTTC.